This T cell receptor (beta chain) was sequenced during a study of blood T cell repertoires in COVID-19. Looking at the study overall: COVID-19 samples, acute and convalescent, were from the United States, Italy and Spain.

This CDR3 region has 13 residues. CDR1 and CDR2 (germline): PRHDT, FYEKMQ (reference sequence). V was shortened by 5 bases and J by 5 bases, with 13 bases between the two germline ends. Enrolled through a virtual design, the participants were between 18 and 89 years of age and came from under 25 US areas. Participants were placed into cohorts based on the clinical history they reported. This clone was observed a handful of times. Study processing details: Cell counts per sample came from amplifying reference gene primers. Some clones are missing from TCRdb's copy, which holds only in-frame ones; the method was immunoSEQ multiplex PCR. V and J calls and clone size are copied from that table; D and trimming were computed from the DNA. The sample carries 370,000 or so clones, about 87% recorded once.

The gene calls are TRBV13 and TRBJ2-7; D gene ambiguous. The origin of this receptor is a man younger than 40 who had recovered from COVID-19. The material sequenced was PBMCs or T cells enriched from blood (not recorded which). CDR3 region: CASSPQLHNEQYF. For the CDR3, the DNA is TGTGCCAGCAGCCCGCAGTTGCACAACGAGCAGTACTTC.